The present entry profiles one TCR beta chain with its context. Antigen unknown. Data came from immunoSEQ multiplex PCR; TCRdb stores just in-frame clones and leaves some out. The table shows 2,500,000 or so clones, with around nine tenths occurring only once. The data derive from a study of shared clonotypes between healthy human individuals. Study context: Each donor had three CD4 naive, three CD4 memory, two CD8 naive and one CD8 memory plate.

CDR3 size: 15 residues. Trimming stripped 4 bases from V and 4 bases from J, with 14 bases between. Germline CDR1 SGHRS, CDR2 YFSETQ. Study findings and constraints: Relative to memory subsets, naive subsets generally showed larger estimated richness. Among non-shared clonotypes, generation probabilities were lower than among those shared by all four donors.

The receptor's source is a man aged 18 to 30 in good health. The chain recombines TRBV5-1 with TRBJ1-4, with a possible D match to TRBD1 (5 bases). Sequenced input: naive CD4+ T cells sorted from blood. The subset was: CD45RA+ positively selected. CDR3 loop: CASSPTGTLNEKLFF. CDR3 coding DNA: TGCGCCAGCAGCCCCACCGGGACCCTTAATGAAAAACTGTTTTTT.